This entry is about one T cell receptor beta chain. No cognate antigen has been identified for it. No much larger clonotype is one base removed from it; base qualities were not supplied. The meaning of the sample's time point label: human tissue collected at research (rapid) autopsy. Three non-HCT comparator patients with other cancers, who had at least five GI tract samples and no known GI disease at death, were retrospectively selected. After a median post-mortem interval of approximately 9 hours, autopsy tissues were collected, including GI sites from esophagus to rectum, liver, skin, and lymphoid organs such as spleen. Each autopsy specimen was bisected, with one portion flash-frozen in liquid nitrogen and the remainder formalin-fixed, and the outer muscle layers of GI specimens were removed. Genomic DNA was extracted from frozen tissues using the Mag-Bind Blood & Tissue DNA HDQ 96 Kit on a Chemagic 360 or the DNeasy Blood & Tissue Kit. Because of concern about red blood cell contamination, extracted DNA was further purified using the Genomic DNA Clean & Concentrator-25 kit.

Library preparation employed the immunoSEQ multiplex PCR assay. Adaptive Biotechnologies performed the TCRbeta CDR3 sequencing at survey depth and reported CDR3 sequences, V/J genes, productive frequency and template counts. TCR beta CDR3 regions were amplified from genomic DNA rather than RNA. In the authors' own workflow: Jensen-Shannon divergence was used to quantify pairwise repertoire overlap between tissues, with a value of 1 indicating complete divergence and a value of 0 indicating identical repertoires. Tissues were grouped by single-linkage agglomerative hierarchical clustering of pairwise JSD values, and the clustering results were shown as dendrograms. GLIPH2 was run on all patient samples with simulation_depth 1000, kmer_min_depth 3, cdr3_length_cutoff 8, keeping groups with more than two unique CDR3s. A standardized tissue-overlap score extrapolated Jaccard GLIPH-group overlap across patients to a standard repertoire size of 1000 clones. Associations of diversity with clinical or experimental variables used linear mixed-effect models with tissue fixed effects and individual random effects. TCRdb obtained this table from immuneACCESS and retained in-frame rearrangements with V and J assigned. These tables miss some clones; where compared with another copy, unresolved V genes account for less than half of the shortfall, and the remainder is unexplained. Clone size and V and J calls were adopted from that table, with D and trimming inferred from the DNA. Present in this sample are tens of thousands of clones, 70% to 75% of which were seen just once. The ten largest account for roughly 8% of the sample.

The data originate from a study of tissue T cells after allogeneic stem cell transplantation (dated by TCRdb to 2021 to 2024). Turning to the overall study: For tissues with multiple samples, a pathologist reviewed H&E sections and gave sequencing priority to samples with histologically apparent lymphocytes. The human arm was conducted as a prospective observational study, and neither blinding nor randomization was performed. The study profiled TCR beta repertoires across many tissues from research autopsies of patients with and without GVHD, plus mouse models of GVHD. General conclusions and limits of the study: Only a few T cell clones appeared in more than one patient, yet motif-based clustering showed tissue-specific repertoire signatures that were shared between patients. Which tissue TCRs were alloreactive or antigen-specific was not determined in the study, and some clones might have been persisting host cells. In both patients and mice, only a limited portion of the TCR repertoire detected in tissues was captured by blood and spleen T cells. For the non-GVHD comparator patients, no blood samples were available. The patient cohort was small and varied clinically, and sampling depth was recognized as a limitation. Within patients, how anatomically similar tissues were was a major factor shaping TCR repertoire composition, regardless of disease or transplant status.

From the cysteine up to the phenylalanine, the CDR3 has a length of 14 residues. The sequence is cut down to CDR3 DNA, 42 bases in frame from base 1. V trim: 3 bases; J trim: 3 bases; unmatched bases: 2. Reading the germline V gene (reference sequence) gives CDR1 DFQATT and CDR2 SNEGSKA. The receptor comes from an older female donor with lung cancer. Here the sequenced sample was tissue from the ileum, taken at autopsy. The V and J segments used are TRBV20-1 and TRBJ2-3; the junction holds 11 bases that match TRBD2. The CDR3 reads CSASIAGGTDTQYF. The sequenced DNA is TGCAGTGCTAGTATAGCGGGAGGGACAGATACGCAGTATTTT.